Below, one T cell receptor beta chain is given with its context. These data belong to a study of blood T cell repertoires in COVID-19. Overall study: The United States, Italy and Spain provided the acute and convalescent COVID-19 samples. PBMCs, B-cell-depleted T cells, or T cells provided the cDNA or gDNA that made up the material.

The CDR3 is made up of 14 amino acids. Trimming at V came to 4 bases and at J to 7 bases, leaving 8 bases not matched to a gene. The germline V gene encodes CDR1 SGHNT and CDR2 YENEEA. In the authors' methods: Amplification of reference gene primers provided the estimated nucleated cell counts. Profiled with immunoSEQ multiplex PCR; TCRdb holds only in-frame clones, not every one. V and J calls and clone size are as listed in that table; D and trimming were resolved from the DNA. This table has 150,000 to 200,000 clones, 75% to 90% appearing once. This receptor was taken from a man aged 70 or older with active or convalescent COVID-19. The sequencing input was peripheral blood. The V and J genes are TRBV11-3 and TRBJ2-5, with TRBD1 matching over 8 bases. Written as DNA, the CDR3 is TGTGCCAGCAGCTCGGGACAGGTGAGTCCGACCCAGTACTTC. This encodes CASSSGQVSPTQYF. The full variable domain, rest sourced from reference TRBV11-3 and TRBJ2-5, is EAGVVQSPRYKIIEKKQPVAFWCNPISGHNTLYWYLQNLGQGPELLIRYENEEAVDDSQLPKDRFSAERLKGVDSTLKIQPAELGDSAVYLCASSSGQVSPTQYFGPGTRLLVL.